This T cell receptor (beta chain) was retrieved from a study of blood T cell repertoires in COVID-19. TCRdb's table, derived via immunoSEQ multiplex PCR, lists solely in-frame clones and lacks some. The sample contains roughly 8,300 clones, approximately 87% of which appear only once. This CDR3 spans 14 amino acids. J was trimmed by 4 bases and V by 5 bases; bases with no gene match: 3. In germline, CDR1 is LNHDA, CDR2 SQIVND (reference sequence). The TCR originated in a man aged 55 to 69 with acute or convalescent COVID-19. Material for sequencing was peripheral blood. This chain uses TRBV19 with TRBJ2-2; 8 nucleotides line up with TRBD1. The CDR3 region has the DNA TGTGCCAGTAGTCCGACAGGGGCCACCGGGGAGCTGTTTTTT. Protein sequence: CASSPTGATGELFF.